Sequencing of this TCR beta chain was carried out in a study of identical twins. General study findings and limits: Cross-sectional statistical analysis was relied on for the conclusions, without the same donors being followed. Insertion counts were lower in abundant cord blood beta clonotypes, a trend that memory repertoires did not show.

One entry per CDR3 protein results from TCRdb running MiXCR on the 5' RACE reads. Of 1.5 million to 2 million distinct CDR3 sequences listed, 32% are singletons. Points on this clonotype: The antigen is unknown.

Trimming cost V 3 bases and J 2 bases; bases outside gene matches: 15. CDR3 length: 18 amino acids. Germline V gives CDR1 DFQATT, CDR2 SNEGSKA (reference sequence). The gene calls are TRBV20-1 and TRBJ1-5; 8 bases are a match to TRBD1. Sequencing was performed on cord blood. The sequence derives from a newborn girl in good health. CDR3 in amino acids: CSARKGLGLDRGNQPQHF. Here the CDR3 DNA reads TGCAGTGCTAGGAAGGGTTTAGGCCTGGACAGGGGCAATCAGCCCCAGCATTTT.